The TCR beta chain under discussion was sequenced for a study of T cells expressing NK-cell markers. The CDR3 consists of 15 residues. Per the germline V gene, CDR1 is WSHSY and CDR2 is SAAADI. The cDNA for TCR beta came from 5'RACE template switching with UMIs. TCRdb re-called the 5' RACE reads; one entry per CDR3 protein, DNA not given. In all, the sample yields about 460,000 distinct CDR3 sequences. The sample comprised blood T cells: a sorted CD56 or NKG2C T cell subset, CD4+ or CD8+ T cells, or bulk PBMC T cells (not recorded which). The origin of this receptor is a woman between 50 and 59 years old in good health. The chain is built from TRBV10-2 and TRBJ2-7; TCRdb selects TRBD1, and the lack of DNA leaves this call unchecked. CDR3 amino acids: CASSAISGHGMEQYF.